This entry is about one T cell receptor (beta chain). The antigen is not known. The record originates from a study of molecular identifiers for immune sequencing clone quantification. Across the whole study: In replicates, RNA taken from approximately 22,000 or 94,000 naive CD8 cells was divided five ways, and four portions underwent sequencing.

Study-level findings and limits: In CMV-specific effectors, clones above 20 copies held over 98% of molecules; naive, under 1%.

MiXCR, run by TCRdb on the PCR reads, gives a single entry per CDR3 protein. The table records approximately 550,000 distinct CDR3 sequences, less than 30% of them present only once. V was pared by 0 bases and J by 1 base, with 4 bases between. CDR1 and CDR2 from the germline V gene are LNHDA and SQIVND (reference sequence). The CDR3 has 14 amino acids. This chain connects TRBV19 to TRBJ2-4, with D unresolved. The TCR was taken from a human donor in good health. Some libraries in this study had Jurkat cell RNA spiked in. Sequenced: naive CD8+ T cells from blood, with Jurkat cell RNA spiked in. Stated subset: FACS-sorted CD8+CD4-CCR7+CD45RA+ naive T cells. CDR3 in DNA: TGTGCCAGTAGTATAGAGGAGGCCAAAAACATTCAGTACTTC. This sequence encodes CASSIEEAKNIQYF.